Sequencing of this T cell receptor beta chain was carried out in a study of blood T cells in healthy people across ages. With a J-beta primer mix and a sample-barcoded 5' primer, a second PCR ran about 7 to 12 cycles. Tags on each cDNA molecule came from a template-switch adaptor with 12 random nucleotides. A single record per CDR3 protein comes from TCRdb applying MiXCR to the 5' RACE reads. The data contain hundreds of thousands of distinct CDR3 sequences, around two fifths of them singletons. Germline V lookup: CDR1 LGHNA, CDR2 YSLEER. The CDR3 spans 15 residues. V was cut by 0 bases and J by 7 bases, with 10 bases left in between. Donors gave around 10 milliliters of peripheral blood apiece. The extraction recovered at least 5 micrograms of total RNA per sample. This clonotype was detected once.

The chain links TRBV4-3 to TRBJ1-6; D is unresolved. The source material was blood. The TCR sequence derives from a man aged 60 to 75 in good health. The CDR3 DNA reads as TGCGCCAGCAGCCAAGATGACTTAGAAAATTCACCCCTCCACTTT. This gives the protein CASSQDDLENSPLHF.